These 26 T cell receptor beta chains were all obtained from the same sample, sequenced in a study of human T cells and chemical hapten exposure. TCRdb re-derived calls from the RACE reads in MiXCR, one entry per CDR3 protein. The sample records approximately 90,000 distinct CDR3 sequences, about an eighth being singletons. Time point reported: patch test 1, 2 weeks after DPC sensitization. As to treatment: therapeutic diphenylcyclopropenone sensitization with weekly scalp DPC. Sequencing used whole blood, obtained in connection with sensitization to the hapten diphenylcyclopropenone (DPC). These receptors were collected from a middle-aged woman with alopecia areata. Some clones in this sample may be carry-over from other donors' samples.

This clonotype showed up just a few times. V gene TRBV28 combines with J gene TRBJ1-5, with no clear D. The CDR3 loop spans 12 amino acids. V was pared by 6 bases and J by 3 bases, with 6 bases between. From germline, CDR1 is MDHEN and CDR2 SYDVKM. The CDR3 DNA reads TGTGCCAGCAGCCCTGCCAATCAGCCCCAGCATTTT. Translating gives CASSPANQPQHF. The full variable domain, its missing parts supplied by reference TRBV28 and TRBJ1-5, is DVKVTQSSRYLVKRTGEKVFLECVQDMDHENMFWYRQDPGLGLRLIYFSYDVKMKEKGDIPEGYSVSREKKERFSLILESASTNQTSMYLCASSPANQPQHFGDGTRLSIL.

This clonotype has at least ten counts. The rearrangement links TRBV11-2 to TRBJ2-3; D perhaps matches TRBD1 (5 bases). With 2 bases removed from V and 4 bases from J, the gap between germline ends came to 16 bases. This CDR3 has 16 residues. From germline, CDR1 is SGHAT and CDR2 FQNNGV. CDR3 in DNA: TGTGCCAGCAGCTTATCGATTCGGGTGACAGCAGATACGCAGTATTTT. Translated: CASSLSIRVTADTQYF.

This clonotype was seen ten or more times. The rearrangement joins TRBV12-3 or TRBV12-4 to TRBJ1-5; the match to TRBD1 covers 7 bases. With V trimmed by 1 base and J by 5 bases, 5 bases remained unmatched. CDR3 length equals 15 residues. The CDR3 coding sequence is TGTGCCAGCAGTTTAGGGGCAGGGGGGCATCAGCCCCAGCATTTT. Amino acid sequence: CASSLGAGGHQPQHF.

A few counts support this clonotype. The chain combines TRBV9 with TRBJ2-7, with D possibly matching TRBD1 (5 bases). Germline V gene data show CDR1 as SGDLS and CDR2 as YYNGEE. With 4 bases removed from V and 0 bases from J, the gap between germline ends came to 11 bases. The CDR3 extends over 14 amino acids. The CDR3 loop reads CASSPRQFSYEQYF. Here the CDR3 DNA reads TGTGCCAGCAGCCCCCGACAGTTCTCCTACGAGCAGTACTTC.

At least ten counts were recorded for this clonotype. The chain links TRBV7-6 to TRBJ1-1; no reliable D call. The CDR3 has 13 residues. V was pared by 8 bases and J by 10 bases, with 20 bases between. Germline CDR1 reads SGHVS; CDR2 reads FNYEAQ. The CDR3 region has the DNA TGTGCCAGCGGGAGCGTCGGGTGGCAGATAGCTTTCTTT. Amino acid sequence: CASGSVGWQIAFF. Complete variable domain (other parts from reference TRBV7-6 and TRBJ1-1): GAGVSQSPRYKVTKRGQDVALRCDPISGHVSLYWYRQALGQGPEFLTYFNYEAQQDKSGLPNDRFSAERPEGSISTLTIQRTEQRDSAMYRCASGSVGWQIAFFGQGTRLTVV.

In this sample, this clonotype turned up many times. The rearrangement joins TRBV28 to TRBJ2-1, with 8 bases lining up with TRBD2. Germline assignment: CDR1 MDHEN and CDR2 SYDVKM. The CDR3 consists of 15 residues. V lost 3 bases to trimming and J lost 10 bases; unmatched junction nucleotides: 11. The chain's CDR3 is CASSLGSGTSGEQFF. CDR3 sequence (DNA): TGTGCCAGCAGTTTGGGTAGCGGGACTTCAGGGGAGCAGTTCTTC. Looking up the rest from reference TRBV28 and TRBJ2-1 gives the full variable domain: DVKVTQSSRYLVKRTGEKVFLECVQDMDHENMFWYRQDPGLGLRLIYFSYDVKMKEKGDIPEGYSVSREKKERFSLILESASTNQTSMYLCASSLGSGTSGEQFFGPGTRLTVL.

This rearrangement joins TRBV11-3 to TRBJ2-2, with D perhaps TRBD1 (6 bases). CDR1 is SGHNT and CDR2 is YENEEA in the germline V gene. CDR3 length: 15 residues. V was pared by 0 bases and J by 5 bases, with 10 bases between. The CDR3 region is CASSLDRGMTGELFF. In DNA, the CDR3 is TGTGCCAGCAGCTTAGACAGGGGAATGACCGGGGAGCTGTTTTTT.

V usage is TRBV28 and J usage is TRBJ1-2; D remains ambiguous. Trimming took off 3 bases at V and 5 bases at J, with 4 bases between the two ends. Germline loops: CDR1 MDHEN, CDR2 SYDVKM. This CDR3 is built from 11 residues. The CDR3 reads CASSFPYGYTF. Written as DNA, the CDR3 is TGTGCCAGCAGTTTCCCATATGGCTACACCTTC.

In its sample, this clonotype was seen many times. The J gene is TRBJ2-1, the V gene TRBV11-2; D gene unclear. Germline CDR1 is SGHAT and CDR2 is FQNNGV. The CDR3 is made up of 14 amino acids. Trimming shortened V by 8 bases and J by 2 bases, and 13 bases separated the two germline ends. DNA of the CDR3: TGTGCCAGCGCCTTTGCGCGTGCCTACAATGAGCAGTTCTTC. Encoded protein: CASAFARAYNEQFF. The whole variable domain, filled in from reference TRBV11-2 and TRBJ2-1, reads EAGVAQSPRYKIIEKRQSVAFWCNPISGHATLYWYQQILGQGPKLLIQFQNNGVVDDSQLPKDRFSAERLKGVDSTLKIQPAKLEDSAVYLCASAFARAYNEQFFGPGTRLTVL.

V usage is TRBV29-1 and J usage is TRBJ2-3; D unclear. This CDR3 comprises 12 residues. CDR1 is SQVTM and CDR2 is ANQGSEA in the germline V gene. V was cut by 3 bases and J by 4 bases, with 8 bases left in between. The CDR3 region is CSVEFPADTQYF. The CDR3 nucleotides read TGCAGCGTTGAGTTCCCCGCAGATACGCAGTATTTT.

This clonotype was counted between two and nine times. The rearrangement uses TRBV5-6 and TRBJ2-6; no clear D gene. The CDR3 is made up of 15 amino acids. Germline lookup yields CDR1 SGHDT and CDR2 YYEEEE. V was trimmed by 4 bases and J by 4 bases, leaving 12 bases between them. CDR3 protein: CASSRPPTGANVLTF. The DNA for the CDR3 is TGTGCCAGCAGCCGGCCCCCTACGGGGGCCAACGTCCTGACTTTC.

This rearrangement joins TRBV2 to TRBJ1-1; 7 bases align to TRBD1. The CDR3 is made up of 13 amino acids. V was pared by 10 bases and J by 1 base, with 6 bases of the junction left unmatched. Germline-derived CDR1 and CDR2 are SNHLY and FYNNEI. CDR3 in amino acids: CATTGAQNTEAFF. For the CDR3, the DNA is TGTGCCACCACAGGGGCCCAGAACACTGAAGCTTTCTTT. Combining the CDR3 with reference TRBV2 and TRBJ1-1 gives the whole variable domain EPEVTQTPSHQVTQMGQEVILRCVPISNHLYFYWYRQILGQKVEFLVSFYNNEISEKSEIFDDQFSVERPDGSNFTLKIRSTKLEDSAMYFCATTGAQNTEAFFGQGTRLTVV.

This clonotype was seen only a few times. The J gene is TRBJ2-7, the V gene TRBV20-1, with 9 bases fitting TRBD2. Germline CDR1 is DFQATT and CDR2 is SNEGSKA (reference sequence). This CDR3 comprises 13 residues. V shed 6 bases and J 2 bases; nucleotides not matched to a gene: 5. The DNA of the CDR3 is TGCAGTGCCCAGGGCGGGAGGGCCTACGAGCAGTACTTC. Translated: CSAQGGRAYEQYF.

A few counts support this clonotype. The rearrangement joins TRBV29-1 to TRBJ2-2, with TRBD2 identical over 11 bases. This CDR3 spans 15 amino acids. Per germline, CDR1 SQVTM and CDR2 ANQGSEA. The ends lost 6 bases at V and 5 bases at J; junction bases unmatched: 8. The CDR3 nucleotides read TGCAGCGTCTCGCCTACTAGCGGGAGTACCGGGGAGCTGTTTTTT. Protein: CSVSPTSGSTGELFF.

This clonotype was seen a few times. The V call is TRBV28, the J call TRBJ2-7; 7 bases line up with TRBD1. This CDR3 region has 14 residues. Germline V lookup: CDR1 MDHEN, CDR2 SYDVKM. V was pared by 5 bases and J by 2 bases, with 6 bases of the junction left unmatched. For the CDR3, the DNA is TGTGCCAGCAGTGACCGGGACAGACCCTACGAGCAGTACTTC. Its translation: CASSDRDRPYEQYF.

This clonotype has a count of ten or more. The V and J genes are TRBV7-2 and TRBJ2-6, with unresolved D. This CDR3 contains 15 residues. Germline loops: CDR1 SGHTA, CDR2 FQGNSA. V lost 1 base to trimming and J lost 0 bases, with 4 bases between them. The CDR3 DNA reads as TGTGCCAGCAGCTTAGAGAGCTCTGGGGCCAACGTCCTGACTTTC. It yields the protein CASSLESSGANVLTF.

The chain carries TRBV11-2 and TRBJ2-5; TRBD1 matches 7 bases. The ends lost 4 bases at V and 0 bases at J; junction bases unmatched: 2. This CDR3 region has 14 residues. Germline V gene data show CDR1 as SGHAT and CDR2 as FQNNGV. The CDR3 nucleotides are TGTGCCAGCAGCTCGGACAGGTACCAAGAGACCCAGTACTTC. This codes for CASSSDRYQETQYF.

This clonotype was recorded at least ten times. V usage is TRBV4-3 and J usage is TRBJ2-7; a weak D match, TRBD2 (6 bases). In germline, CDR1 is LGHNA, CDR2 YSLEER. The V end was cut by 1 base, the J end by 6 bases, with 19 bases between. The CDR3 is made up of 16 amino acids. CDR3 protein: CASSQVISSATAEQYF. The CDR3 DNA follows: TGCGCCAGCAGCCAAGTGATTTCTAGCGCAACTGCCGAGCAGTACTTC.

This clonotype has just a few counts. The rearrangement links TRBV27 to TRBJ2-3; D perhaps matches TRBD2 (5 bases). Germline assignment: CDR1 MNHEY and CDR2 SMNVEV (reference sequence). The ends were cut back, 5 bases at V and 3 bases at J, with 12 bases in the middle. This CDR3 is 14 amino acids long. The CDR3 loop reads CASSTELGTDTQYF. In DNA, the CDR3 is TGTGCCAGCAGTACGGAACTAGGGACAGATACGCAGTATTTT.

V is TRBV28 and J is TRBJ2-7, with TRBD2 as a possible D gene (6 bases). V gave up 8 bases and J gave up 2 bases, with 16 bases separating them. The V gene's germline CDR1 is MDHEN and CDR2 SYDVKM. The CDR3 is 14 residues long. The CDR3 DNA reads TGTGCCAGCCGGAGGGGCGGGGCAGCCTACGAGCAGTACTTC. Protein: CASRRGGAAYEQYF.

The CDR3 loop reads CASSLSREAEAFF. As DNA, the CDR3 is TGTGCCAGCAGCTTAAGTAGAGAAGCTGAAGCTTTCTTT. This chain uses TRBV7-2 with TRBJ1-1; D is undetermined. The CDR3 totals 13 residues. The germline V gene encodes CDR1 SGHTA and CDR2 FQGNSA. V lost 2 bases and J lost 6, with 10 bases in between.

The chain has TRBV4-2 and TRBJ2-7, with D uncertain. This CDR3 is built from 13 residues. Germline assignment: CDR1 LGHNA and CDR2 YNFKEQ. Deletions cut 1 base from V and 7 bases from J, with 11 bases between. The CDR3 reads CASSQGPQWEQYF. In nucleotides, the CDR3 is TGTGCCAGCAGCCAAGGCCCCCAATGGGAGCAGTACTTC.

The V call is TRBV7-6, the J call TRBJ2-7, with D unresolved. The germline V and J ends were trimmed by 5 bases and 0 bases, with 8 bases remaining between them. Germline lookup yields CDR1 SGHVS and CDR2 FNYEAQ. The CDR3 contains 13 residues. CDR3 DNA: TGTGCCAGCAGCGACGACGGCTCCTACGAGCAGTACTTC. Its protein is CASSDDGSYEQYF.

This clonotype was counted many times. CDR3 DNA sequence: TGTGCCTGGAGTGTTATGGGTAATCAGCCCCAGCATTTT. Amino acids: CAWSVMGNQPQHF. The V gene is TRBV30, the J gene TRBJ1-5, with D hard to call. The CDR3 runs 13 residues. In germline, CDR1 is GTSNPN, CDR2 SVGIG (reference sequence). V lost 0 bases and J 4 bases, leaving 7 bases between the germline ends. Looking up the rest from reference TRBV30 and TRBJ1-5 gives the full variable domain: SQTIHQWPATLVQPVGSPLSLECTVEGTSNPNLYWYRQAAGRGLQLLFYSVGIGQISSEVPQNLSASRPQDRQFILSSKKLLLSDSGFYLCAWSVMGNQPQHFGDGTRLSIL.

This clonotype was detected only a few times. The chain has TRBV28 and TRBJ2-7, with D perhaps TRBD2 (6 bases). Trimming pared 3 bases from V and 0 bases from J, leaving 15 bases between. The CDR3 runs 16 residues. Germline loops: CDR1 MDHEN, CDR2 SYDVKM. DNA for the CDR3: TGTGCCAGCAGTTTGGGCTCCGGGACTTTCTCCTACGAGCAGTACTTC. Its protein is CASSLGSGTFSYEQYF.

There are a few counts of this clonotype. This chain joins TRBV19 and TRBJ2-7; unclear D gene. The V end lost 3 bases, the J end lost 7 bases, and 10 bases lay between the germline ends. Germline V gene data show CDR1 as LNHDA and CDR2 as SQIVND (reference sequence). This CDR3 spans 12 amino acids. DNA of the CDR3: TGTGCCAGTAGTATCTCCCAAGGGGAGCAGTACTTC. It specifies CASSISQGEQYF.